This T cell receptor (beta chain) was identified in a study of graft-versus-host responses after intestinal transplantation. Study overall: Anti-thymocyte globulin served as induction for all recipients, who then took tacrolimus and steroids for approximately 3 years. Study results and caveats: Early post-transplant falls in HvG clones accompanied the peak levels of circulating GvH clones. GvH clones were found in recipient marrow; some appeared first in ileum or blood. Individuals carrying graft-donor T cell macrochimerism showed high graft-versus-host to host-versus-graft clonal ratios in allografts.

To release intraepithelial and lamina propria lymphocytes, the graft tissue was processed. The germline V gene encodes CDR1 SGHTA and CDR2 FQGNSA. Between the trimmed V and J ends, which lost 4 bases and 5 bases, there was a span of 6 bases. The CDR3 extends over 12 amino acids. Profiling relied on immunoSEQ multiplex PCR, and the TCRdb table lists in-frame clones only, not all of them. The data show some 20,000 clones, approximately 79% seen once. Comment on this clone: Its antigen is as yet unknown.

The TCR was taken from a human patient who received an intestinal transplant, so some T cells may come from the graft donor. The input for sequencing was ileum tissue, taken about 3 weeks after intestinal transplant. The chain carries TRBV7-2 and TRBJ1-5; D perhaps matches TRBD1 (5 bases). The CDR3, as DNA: TGTGCCAGCAGCTGGGGGGATCAGCCCCAGCATTTT. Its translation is CASSWGDQPQHF.